This T cell receptor beta chain was retrieved from a study of CD8+ T cells in alopecia areata (dated by TCRdb to 2017 to 2018). Study-wide context: The treated patients, all with moderate-to-severe alopecia areata, were enrolled in an open-label pilot trial of oral tofacitinib given at 5 to 10 mg twice daily. Tofacitinib was given for 6 to 18 months, followed by 6 months of follow-up off drug to assess delayed response and recurrence. The SALT score, which quantifies the percentage of affected scalp surface area, was used to measure disease severity in treated patients. The study used high-throughput TCRbeta sequencing to examine T cell clonal expansion in alopecia areata, in both the C3H/HeJ mouse model and human patients. Scalp tissue and sorted CD4+ and CD8+ peripheral blood T cells from patchy and totalis/universalis alopecia areata patients and from healthy controls were covered by human TCRbeta sequencing. Biopsies were taken from tofacitinib-treated patients at baseline and again at 4 and 24 weeks into treatment, and several of those patients also had a later scalp biopsy. Scalp clonality was compared across normal scalp (n=4), patchy alopecia areata scalp (n=8), and alopecia totalis/universalis scalp (n=8). RNA was extracted with the PAXgene miRNA kit for fixed scalp, the miRNeasy kit for PBMCs, and the RNeasy kit for mouse skin. immunoSEQ multiplex PCR using 35 Vbeta forward primers and 13 Jbeta reverse primers was used to amplify TCRbeta CDR3 regions.

Summary of the overall study and its limitations: Compared with normal scalp, lesional scalp had higher clonality and more expanded CD8+ clones, particularly in alopecia totalis/universalis, a pattern that suggests antigenic drive. Because the treated cohort was small and included a single nonresponder, larger studies are needed to assess links between baseline CD8+ expansion and response. Shared TCR sequences between patients were less evident than in mice, which may be partly attributable to HLA diversity in the patient population. Resident alphabeta T cells in normal human skin are also sequenced, complicating scalp TCR repertoire analysis, unlike mouse skin dominated by gammadelta T cells. During tofacitinib treatment, many expanded lesional clones stuck around in both scalp and blood, and this persistence may partly explain why relapse happens after treatment is stopped. With tofacitinib, both scalp clonality and the number of expanded CD8+ clones among the top 100 scalp clones went down significantly.

The intended sense of this specimen's time point label: less than five weeks on oral tofacitinib. The label giving this sample's treatment or condition can be read as: oral pan-JAK inhibitor, 5-10 mg twice daily. From alopecia areata patients, peripheral blood was collected along with lesional scalp punch biopsies. PBMCs were separated by density centrifugation and stained for CD3, CD4 and CD8, after which CD4+ and CD8+ T cells were sorted on a FACSAria. Preparation of the library involved the immunoSEQ multiplex PCR assay. For TCR sequencing, RNA was extracted from every sample and reverse transcribed into cDNA to serve as template. SuperScript III was used to make first-strand cDNA, primed with a 2:1 mix of oligo-dT and random hexamers. A synthetic immune receptor repertoire was used to measure amplification bias, and any remaining bias was corrected computationally. Turning to the authors' computational methods: Raw reads were preprocessed for error removal, and CDR3 was defined according to IMGT conventions as running from the conserved cysteine to phenylalanine. Clonality was calculated as 1 minus Shannon entropy normalized by log2 of the number of productive unique TCRs. Whether each scalp clone was CD4 or CD8 was inferred by checking scalp TCRbeta sequences against the CD4 and CD8 repertoires from sorted blood. TCRdb re-hosts the immuneACCESS table, in-frame sequences only. Its copies lack some clones; in the studies checked, an unresolved V gene accounts for under half of them, and the cause for the rest is not known. That table furnishes V, J and clone size, whereas the DNA furnished D and trimming. The sample table records 200,000 to 250,000 clones; about three fifths of these occur just once. Roughly 4.2% of the sample comes from the top ten.

The CDR3 has 14 amino acids, counting the end cysteine and phenylalanine. This entry keeps only the CDR3 DNA: 42 bases, framed from base 1. V drops 7 bases and J drops 4 bases, leaving 17 bases in between. Looking up the germline V gene (reference sequence) yields CDR1 GTSNPN and CDR2 SVGIG. Comments on this clone: Its antigen remains unidentified. Per-base quality was not reported, and no clone a single base away is much larger than it.

The receptor's source is a human donor with alopecia areata. This chain joins TRBV30 to TRBJ1-5; possibly the D gene is TRBD1, per 5 matching bases. The sample here was CD4+ T cells sorted from blood, taken at week 4, from a patient treated with tofacitinib. The CDR3 sequence is CALCEDNSNQPQHF. The DNA sequence is given as TGTGCCTTATGCGAGGACAACTCGAATCAGCCCCAGCATTTT.